One and the same sample provided the 9 T cell receptor beta chains below, sequenced in a study of T cells after posttransplantation cyclophosphamide (dated by TCRdb to about 2016). Libraries were made using the immunoSEQ multiplex PCR assay. In its TCRdb copy, this immuneACCESS table keeps in-frame sequences only and misses some clones. Where compared with another copy, unresolved V genes explain less than half of these, and the others have no known cause. This sample comprises some 54,000 clones, approximately 94% of them detected only once. The biggest ten clones account for 2.5% to 3% of the sample. The sample was PBMCs. The receptor source for this set is a young woman in good health and a related stem cell transplant donor.

The chain's CDR3 is CASSPRQGWESPLHF. In nucleotides, the CDR3 is TGTGCCAGCTCACCACGACAGGGGTGGGAATCACCCCTCCACTTT. The chain has TRBV18 and TRBJ1-6, with 8 positions matching TRBD1. This CDR3 comprises 15 residues. Germline values: CDR1 KGHSH, CDR2 LQKENI. J was trimmed by 10 bases and V by 1 base; bases with no gene match: 6.

The V and J genes are TRBV2 and TRBJ1-2, with D maybe TRBD1 (6 bases). The CDR3 has 16 residues. V lost 6 bases and J lost 4, with 21 bases in between. The germline CDR1 and CDR2 sequences are SNHLY and FYNNEI. CDR3 nucleotide sequence: TGTGCCAGCAGGGGACTCCGGGGGGCGCTGAGCTATGGCTACACCTTC. Translation gives CASRGLRGALSYGYTF.

The chain carries TRBV19 and TRBJ1-2; D remains ambiguous. Germline V gene data show CDR1 as LNHDA and CDR2 as SQIVND (reference sequence). The V end lost 9 bases, the J end lost 1 base, and 15 bases lay between the germline ends. CDR3 length: 14 amino acids. The CDR3 here is CASSDRRFNYGYTF. The CDR3 DNA reads TGTGCCAGCAGCGACCGAAGATTTAACTATGGCTACACCTTC.

The chain carries TRBV28 and TRBJ2-1, with D possibly TRBD2 on 5 matching bases. Germline V gene lookup returns CDR1 MDHEN and CDR2 SYDVKM. There are 14 residues in the CDR3. V lost 2 bases and J lost 6, with 11 bases in between. The CDR3 loop reads CASSLPGVSNEQFF. The CDR3 coding sequence is TGTGCCAGCAGTTTACCCGGGGTCTCCAATGAGCAGTTCTTC.

The chain employs TRBV7-3 and TRBJ2-3; 11 positions agree with TRBD2. Germline lookup yields CDR1 SGHTA and CDR2 FQGTGA. The CDR3 consists of 13 residues. V shed 5 bases, J shed 14 bases, and the junction held 9 bases outside the gene matches. The CDR3 DNA sequence: TGTGCCAGCAGCCCCTCACTAGCGGGGGTTTCGTATTTT. Translation gives CASSPSLAGVSYF.

This clone has a single count. DNA of the CDR3: TGTGCCAGCAGTGGGATAGCGGGGGGGCCCTATGAGCAGTTCTTC. As protein: CASSGIAGGPYEQFF. The chain carries TRBV2 and TRBJ2-1, with 11 bases lining up with TRBD2. CDR3 size: 15 residues. Germline assignment: CDR1 SNHLY and CDR2 FYNNEI. The junction had 7 bases not matched to a gene; V was cut back by 4 bases and J by 8 bases.

J is TRBJ2-2 and V is TRBV18, with D unresolved. The CDR3 is made up of 16 amino acids. The germline V and J ends were trimmed by 3 bases and 1 base, with 12 bases remaining between them. Germline V CDR1 and CDR2: KGHSH, LQKENI. The CDR3 region is CASSPPPQENTGELFF. The CDR3 bases are TGTGCCAGCTCACCCCCGCCCCAGGAGAACACCGGGGAGCTGTTTTTT.

The rearrangement joins TRBV13 to TRBJ2-2, with TRBD1 matching over 7 bases. Per the germline V gene, CDR1 is PRHDT and CDR2 is FYEKMQ (reference sequence). V dropped 5 bases and J dropped 0; count of bases not matched to a gene: 6. There are 16 residues in the CDR3. CDR3 loop: CASSARTGTNTGELFF. The CDR3 coding sequence is TGTGCCAGCAGCGCCAGGACAGGAACGAACACCGGGGAGCTGTTTTTT.

This clone was recorded once. The genes are TRBV18 and TRBJ1-1; D not certain. This CDR3 has 14 residues. V lost 4 bases to trimming and J lost 6 bases, with 15 bases between them. Per germline, CDR1 KGHSH and CDR2 LQKENI. CDR3 residues: CASSLPRGMAEAFF. CDR3 bases: TGTGCCAGCTCACTTCCCCGGGGTATGGCTGAAGCTTTCTTT.